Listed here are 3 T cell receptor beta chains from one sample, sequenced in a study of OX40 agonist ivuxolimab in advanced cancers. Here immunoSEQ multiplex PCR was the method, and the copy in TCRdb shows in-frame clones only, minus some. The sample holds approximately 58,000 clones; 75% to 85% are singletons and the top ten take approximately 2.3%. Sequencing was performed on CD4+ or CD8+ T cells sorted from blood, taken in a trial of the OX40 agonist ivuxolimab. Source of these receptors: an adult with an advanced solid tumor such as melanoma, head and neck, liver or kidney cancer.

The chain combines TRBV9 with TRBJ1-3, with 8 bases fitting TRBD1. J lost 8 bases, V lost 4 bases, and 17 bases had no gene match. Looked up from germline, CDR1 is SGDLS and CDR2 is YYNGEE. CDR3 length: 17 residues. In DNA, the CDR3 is TGTGCCAGCAGCTCAAGCGGTGTCAGGGGGCCTCAGGACACCATATATTTT. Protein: CASSSSGVRGPQDTIYF.

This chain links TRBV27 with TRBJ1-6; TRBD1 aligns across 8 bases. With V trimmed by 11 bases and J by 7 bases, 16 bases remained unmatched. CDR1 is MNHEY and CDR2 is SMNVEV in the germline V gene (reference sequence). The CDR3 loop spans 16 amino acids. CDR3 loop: CASQGAGGRLNSPLHF. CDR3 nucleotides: TGTGCCTCCCAGGGGGCAGGGGGCAGACTGAATTCACCCCTCCACTTT.

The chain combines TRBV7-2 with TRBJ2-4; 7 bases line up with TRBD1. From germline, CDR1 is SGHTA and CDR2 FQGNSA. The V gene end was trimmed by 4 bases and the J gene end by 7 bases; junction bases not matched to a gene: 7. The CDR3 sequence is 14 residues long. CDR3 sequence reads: CASSSPTGKNIQYF. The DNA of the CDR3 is TGTGCCAGCAGCTCCCCGACAGGGAAGAACATTCAGTACTTC.